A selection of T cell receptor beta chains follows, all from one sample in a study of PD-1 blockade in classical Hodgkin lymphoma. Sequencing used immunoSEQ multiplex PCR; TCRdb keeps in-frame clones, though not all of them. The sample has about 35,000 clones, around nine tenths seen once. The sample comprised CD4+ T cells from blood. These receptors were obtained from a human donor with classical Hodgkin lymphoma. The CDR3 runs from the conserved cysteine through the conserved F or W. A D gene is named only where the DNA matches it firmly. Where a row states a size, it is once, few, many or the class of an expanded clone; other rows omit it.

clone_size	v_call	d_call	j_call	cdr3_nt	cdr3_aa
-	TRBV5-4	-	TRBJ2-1	TGTGCCAGCAGCGTCCCAGAGGGGCCCTACAATGAGCAGTTCTTC	CASSVPEGPYNEQFF
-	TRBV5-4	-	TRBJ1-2	TGTGCCAGCAGCTTGGGGCGTCAAACAGGGTCTGGCTACACCTTC	CASSLGRQTGSGYTF
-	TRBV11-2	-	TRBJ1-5	TGTGCCAGCAGCCCGAGGGGGGGCAATCAGCCCCAGCATTTT	CASSPRGGNQPQHF
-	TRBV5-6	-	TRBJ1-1	TGTGCCAGCAGCTATAGAAGGAACACTGAAGCTTTCTTT	CASSYRRNTEAFF
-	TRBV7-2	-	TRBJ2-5	TGTGCCAGCAGTCTAACACAAGAGACCCAGTACTTC	CASSLTQETQYF
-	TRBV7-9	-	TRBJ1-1	TGTGCCACCAATTCCAGGGCCTCGATCACTGAAGCTTTCTTT	CATNSRASITEAFF
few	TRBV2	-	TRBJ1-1	TGTGCCAGCAGTGAGAGGAACACTGAAGCTTTCTTT	CASSERNTEAFF
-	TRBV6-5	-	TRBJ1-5	TGTGCCAGCAGTTACGAGGGAGGGAGCAATCAGCCCCAGCATTTT	CASSYEGGSNQPQHF
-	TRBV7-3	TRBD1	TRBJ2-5	TGTGCCAGCAGCCGGACAGGGGGAGAAGAGACCCAGTACTTC	CASSRTGGEETQYF
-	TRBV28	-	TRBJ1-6	TGTGCCAGCAGTTTCATGGGGGGGTATTCACCCCTCCACTTT	CASSFMGGYSPLHF
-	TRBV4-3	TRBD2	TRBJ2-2	TGCGCCAGCAGCCAAGAGGTCCTAGCGGGTAGAACCGGGGAGCTGTTTTTT	CASSQEVLAGRTGELFF
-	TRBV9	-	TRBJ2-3	TGTGCCAGCAGCGTACGGATTAGCACAGATACGCAGTATTTT	CASSVRISTDTQYF
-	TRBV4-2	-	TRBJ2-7	TGTGCCAGCAGCCAGGGGGGGCAGGGGTTGCGCGAGCAGTACTTC	CASSQGGQGLREQYF
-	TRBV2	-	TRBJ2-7	TGTGCCAGCAAAACAGGGGAGGGCGAGCAGTACTTC	CASKTGEGEQYF
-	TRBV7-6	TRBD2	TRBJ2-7	TGTGCCAGCAGCTTAGGTGCTAGCGGGGTCTACGAGCAGTACTTC	CASSLGASGVYEQYF
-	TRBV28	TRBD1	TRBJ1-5	TGTGCCAGCTTGAAACAGGGTACAGGGGGTAATCAGCCCCAGCATTTT	CASLKQGTGGNQPQHF
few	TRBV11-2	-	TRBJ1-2	TGTGCCAGCAGCCCGACGGGCGACTATGGCTACACCTTC	CASSPTGDYGYTF
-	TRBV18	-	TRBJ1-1	TGTGCCAGCTCACCTTCGCAGGGCGATGAAGCTTTCTTT	CASSPSQGDEAFF
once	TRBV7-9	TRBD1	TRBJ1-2	TGTGCCAGCAGCTCGCCAGGGGGAGTAGACTATGGCTACACCTTC	CASSSPGGVDYGYTF
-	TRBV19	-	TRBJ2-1	TGTGCCAGTAGTATTACCGGAGGCGGGCAGTTCTTC	CASSITGGGQFF
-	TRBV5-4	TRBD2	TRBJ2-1	TGTGCCAGCAGCCAGGGACTAGCGGGGGGGCTAGAGCAGTTCTTC	CASSQGLAGGLEQFF
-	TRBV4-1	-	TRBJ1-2	TGCGCCAGCAGCCAGGGCAGCTGGATCTATGGCTACACCTTC	CASSQGSWIYGYTF
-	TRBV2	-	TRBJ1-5	TGTGCCAGCAGTGAGGGGCAGAGCAATCAGCCCCAGCATTTT	CASSEGQSNQPQHF
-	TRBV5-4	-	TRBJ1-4	TGTGCCAGCAGCGCATTGGGGGAAAAACTGTTTTTT	CASSALGEKLFF
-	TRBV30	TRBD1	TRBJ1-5	TGTGCCTGGAGTGACCCCTTGCGACAGGGCGAACAGCCCCAGCATTTT	CAWSDPLRQGEQPQHF
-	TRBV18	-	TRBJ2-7	TGTGCCAGCTCCAGGGACCTGACGGAGCAGTACTTC	CASSRDLTEQYF
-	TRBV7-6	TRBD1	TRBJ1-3	TGTGCCGTACAGGGGGCTCGTGGAAACACCATATATTTT	CAVQGARGNTIYF
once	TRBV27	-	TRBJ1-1	TGTGCCAGCAAGGGTATAGAGGGTTCAAACACTGAAGCTTTCTTT	CASKGIEGSNTEAFF
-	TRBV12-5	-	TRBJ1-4	TGTGCTAGTGCCTTGGGGCGGAAACTGTTTTTT	CASALGRKLFF
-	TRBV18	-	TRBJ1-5	TGTGCCAGCTCACCGGGAGGAGGGAGCCAGCCCCAGCATTTT	CASSPGGGSQPQHF
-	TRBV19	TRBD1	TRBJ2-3	TGTGCCAGTAGTATAGTGCCCGGGACAGGGAACACAGATACGCAGTATTTT	CASSIVPGTGNTDTQYF
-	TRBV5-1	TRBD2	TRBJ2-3	TGCGCCAGCAGCTCGATAGCGGGAGTGGAAGATACGCAGTATTTT	CASSSIAGVEDTQYF
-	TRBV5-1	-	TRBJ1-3	TGCGCCAGCAGCTTAAGCGGAAACACCATATATTTT	CASSLSGNTIYF
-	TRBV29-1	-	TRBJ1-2	TGCAGCGTTCTCAGCAGGGACTATGGCTACACCTTC	CSVLSRDYGYTF
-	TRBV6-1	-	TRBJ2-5	TGTGCCAGCAAGGGCGGGGTTTTTGAGACCCAGTACTTC	CASKGGVFETQYF
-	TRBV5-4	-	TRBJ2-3	TGTGCCAGCAGCTTGGCCCCACTAGGGATAGATACGCAGTATTTT	CASSLAPLGIDTQYF
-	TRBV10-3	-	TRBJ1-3	TGTGCCATCAGTGAGTCACAGGGTCTGGAAAACACCATATATTTT	CAISESQGLENTIYF
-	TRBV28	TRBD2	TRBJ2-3	TGTGCCAGCAGTTTCTCTCCCCTAGCGGGAGGCGGGGATACGCAGTATTTT	CASSFSPLAGGGDTQYF
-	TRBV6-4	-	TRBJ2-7	TGTGCCACCCCAGCTAGGATTGGCAGGGTCTCTTCCTACGAGCAGTACTTC	CATPARIGRVSSYEQYF
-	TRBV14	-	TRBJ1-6	TGTGCCAGCAGCCGAGGCTTTTCACCCCTCCACTTT	CASSRGFSPLHF
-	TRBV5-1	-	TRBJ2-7	TGCGCCAGCAGCCTGGTGGACGGGGGGCCCACCTACGAGCAGTACTTC	CASSLVDGGPTYEQYF
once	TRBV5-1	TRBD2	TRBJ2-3	TGCGCCAGCACGGCGGGGGGGCTCACAGATACGCAGTATTTT	CASTAGGLTDTQYF
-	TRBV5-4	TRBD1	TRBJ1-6	TGTGCCAGCAGCTTGGGAACAGGGGGCGCCGGTTCACCCCTCCACTTT	CASSLGTGGAGSPLHF
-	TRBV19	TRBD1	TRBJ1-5	TGTGCCAGTAGTCTTCGGACAGGGGGCCAGCAGCCCCAGCATTTT	CASSLRTGGQQPQHF
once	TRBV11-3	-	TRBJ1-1	TGTGCCAGCAGCCCTACAGGATCGAACACTGAAGCTTTCTTT	CASSPTGSNTEAFF
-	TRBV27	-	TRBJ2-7	TGTGCCAGCAGTTGGAGGGAAGGGGGCGAGCAGTACTTC	CASSWREGGEQYF
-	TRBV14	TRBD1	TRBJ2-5	TGTGCCAGCAGCCAAGTCTCTTGGACAGGGGGCATGGAGACCCAGTACTTC	CASSQVSWTGGMETQYF
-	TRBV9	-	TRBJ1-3	TGTGCCAGCAGCGTAGTAGGAGGGGCTGGAAACACCATATATTTT	CASSVVGGAGNTIYF
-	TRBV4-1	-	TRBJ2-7	TGCGCCAGCAGCCAAGTAACCTTGGGACTCCTCTACGAGCAGTACTTC	CASSQVTLGLLYEQYF
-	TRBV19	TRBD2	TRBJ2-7	TGTGCCAGTAGTATCGCAGGGAGGGCCTACGAGCAGTACTTC	CASSIAGRAYEQYF
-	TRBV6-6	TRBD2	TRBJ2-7	TGTGCCAGCAGGACCCTAGCGGGAGATAGCGAGCAGTACTTC	CASRTLAGDSEQYF
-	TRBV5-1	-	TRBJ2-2	TGCGCCAGCAGCTTCCCCGGTGGGGCCGGGGAGCTGTTTTTT	CASSFPGGAGELFF
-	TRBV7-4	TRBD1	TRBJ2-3	TGTGCCAGCAGCTTAGGACAGGGGGCCAGAGATACGCAGTATTTT	CASSLGQGARDTQYF
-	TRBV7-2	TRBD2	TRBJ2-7	TGTGCCAGCAGCCGTTATGGTCGAGGAGCGGGAGAAATGTTCTACGAGCAGTACTTC	CASSRYGRGAGEMFYEQYF
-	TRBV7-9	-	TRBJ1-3	TGTGCCAGCAGCGGAGGGCCCTCTGGAAACACCATATATTTT	CASSGGPSGNTIYF
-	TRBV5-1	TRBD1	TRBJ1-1	TGCGCCAGCAGCCCCGGACAGGGGAGTGCGCACACTGAAGCTTTCTTT	CASSPGQGSAHTEAFF
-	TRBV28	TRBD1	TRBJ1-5	TGTGCCAGCAGTCGACCTCAGGGGGGGCATCAGCCCCAGCATTTT	CASSRPQGGHQPQHF
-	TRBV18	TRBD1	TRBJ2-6	TGTGCCAGCTCACCACAATGGCAGGGGGCGGTTTCTGGGGCCAACGTCCTGACTTTC	CASSPQWQGAVSGANVLTF
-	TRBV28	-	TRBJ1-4	TGTGCCAGCACTGCTTCAGACTTTAATGAAAAACTGTTTTTT	CASTASDFNEKLFF